This TCR beta chain was obtained from a study of blood T cell repertoires in COVID-19. The CDR3 has 13 amino acids. The V end lost 5 bases, the J end lost 5 bases, and 10 bases lay between the germline ends. CDR1 SNHLY and CDR2 FYNNEI come from the germline V gene. The age range of participants was about 18 to 100 years, with residence in about two dozen US areas. Original analysis: By means of reference gene primer amplification, nucleated cell counts were estimated. This table comes from immunoSEQ multiplex PCR, and its TCRdb copy is limited to in-frame clones, with some not included. V, J and clone size are taken as reported in that table, and D and trimming were inferred from the DNA itself. The sample yields about 220,000 clones, roughly nine tenths seen once. This clone was observed once.

The sequenced sample was PBMCs or T cells enriched from blood (not recorded which). The TCR sequence derives from a young woman in a cohort exposed to, infected with or recovered from COVID-19 (not recorded which). The gene calls are TRBV2 and TRBJ1-5; D call uncertain. The CDR3 DNA follows: TGTGCCAGCAGTCCCGAGTACGATCAGCCCCAGCATTTT. It encodes CASSPEYDQPQHF. Together with reference TRBV2 and TRBJ1-5, the CDR3 gives the full variable domain: EPEVTQTPSHQVTQMGQEVILRCVPISNHLYFYWYRQILGQKVEFLVSFYNNEISEKSEIFDDQFSVERPDGSNFTLKIRSTKLEDSAMYFCASSPEYDQPQHFGDGTRLSIL.